Listed below are T cell receptor beta chains from one sample, sequenced in a study of shared clonotypes between healthy human individuals. Generated by immunoSEQ multiplex PCR, the TCRdb table keeps only in-frame clones and is missing some. The repertoire has approximately 1.1 million clones, around 78% of them found once; the top ten carry approximately 0.52%. The specimen sequenced was memory CD4+ T cells from PBMCs. All receptors come from a man between 18 and 35 years old in good health. Some clones in this sample may be carry-over from other donors' samples. Each CDR3 is given with its conserved first and last residue. The D gene is left open where the match is weak. Clone size is stated in some rows and not others, as once, few, many or a class when expanded.

j_call: TRBJ2-1; clone_size: NA; v_call: TRBV28; d_call: NA; cdr3_aa: CASSQGGSYNEQFF; cdr3_nt: TGTGCCAGCAGTCAAGGGGGTTCCTACAATGAGCAGTTCTTC
j_call: TRBJ2-2; clone_size: NA; v_call: TRBV29-1; d_call: NA; cdr3_aa: CSVEVYTGELFF; cdr3_nt: TGCAGCGTTGAAGTGTACACCGGGGAGCTGTTTTTT
j_call: TRBJ2-7; clone_size: once; v_call: TRBV18; d_call: NA; cdr3_aa: CASSPRLEGYPYEQYF; cdr3_nt: TGTGCCAGCTCACCCCGCCTTGAGGGATATCCCTACGAGCAGTACTTC
j_call: TRBJ1-4; clone_size: NA; v_call: TRBV19; d_call: TRBD1; cdr3_aa: CASRDRATNEKLFF; cdr3_nt: TGTGCCAGTAGGGACAGGGCGACTAATGAAAAACTGTTTTTT
j_call: TRBJ2-2; clone_size: NA; v_call: TRBV7-8; d_call: TRBD1; cdr3_aa: CASSSRGMTGYTGELFF; cdr3_nt: TGTGCCAGCAGCTCTAGGGGGATGACAGGGTACACCGGGGAGCTGTTTTTT
j_call: TRBJ2-1; clone_size: NA; v_call: TRBV20-1; d_call: NA; cdr3_aa: CSVGHNEQFF; cdr3_nt: TGCAGTGTAGGCCACAATGAGCAGTTCTTC
j_call: TRBJ2-7; clone_size: NA; v_call: TRBV7-9; d_call: NA; cdr3_aa: CASSLYQGYEQYF; cdr3_nt: TGTGCCAGCAGCTTATATCAGGGATACGAGCAGTACTTC
j_call: TRBJ2-5; clone_size: NA; v_call: TRBV5-1; d_call: TRBD2; cdr3_aa: CASSLGATSGQETQYF; cdr3_nt: TGCGCCAGCAGCTTGGGCGCGACTAGCGGGCAAGAGACCCAGTACTTC
j_call: TRBJ2-7; clone_size: NA; v_call: TRBV7-2; d_call: NA; cdr3_aa: CASSLVQGSSYEQYF; cdr3_nt: TGTGCCAGCAGCTTAGTTCAGGGTAGCTCCTACGAGCAGTACTTC
j_call: TRBJ1-5; clone_size: NA; v_call: TRBV7-2; d_call: NA; cdr3_aa: CASSLDGRPQHF; cdr3_nt: TGTGCCAGCAGCTTAGACGGTAGGCCCCAGCATTTT
j_call: TRBJ2-7; clone_size: NA; v_call: TRBV5-1; d_call: NA; cdr3_aa: CASSDPGRIYEQYF; cdr3_nt: TGCGCCAGCAGCGATCCGGGACGGATCTACGAGCAGTACTTC
j_call: TRBJ2-5; clone_size: few; v_call: TRBV4-1; d_call: NA; cdr3_aa: CASSPNQWARPEDPLETQYF; cdr3_nt: TGCGCCAGCAGCCCCAACCAATGGGCAAGGCCCGAGGACCCTCTAGAGACCCAGTACTTC
j_call: TRBJ1-3; clone_size: NA; v_call: TRBV5-1; d_call: NA; cdr3_aa: CASSHGTAGSGNTIYF; cdr3_nt: TGCGCCAGCAGCCACGGGACGGCTGGCTCTGGAAACACCATATATTTT
j_call: TRBJ2-7; clone_size: NA; v_call: TRBV7-8; d_call: TRBD2; cdr3_aa: CASNQREGSYEQYF; cdr3_nt: TGTGCCAGCAATCAAAGGGAGGGATCCTACGAGCAGTACTTC
j_call: TRBJ1-1; clone_size: few; v_call: TRBV18; d_call: NA; cdr3_aa: CASSTIGQRDEAFF; cdr3_nt: TGTGCCAGCTCAACTATCGGACAGAGAGATGAAGCTTTCTTT
j_call: TRBJ2-1; clone_size: NA; v_call: TRBV5-1; d_call: NA; cdr3_aa: CASSPGFENEQFF; cdr3_nt: TGCGCCAGCAGCCCGGGATTTGAGAATGAGCAGTTCTTC
j_call: TRBJ1-4; clone_size: NA; v_call: TRBV28; d_call: NA; cdr3_aa: CASSSSTGIATNEKLFF; cdr3_nt: TGTGCCAGCAGTTCGTCGACAGGAATTGCAACTAATGAAAAACTGTTTTTT
j_call: TRBJ1-3; clone_size: NA; v_call: TRBV5-8; d_call: NA; cdr3_aa: CASSLGLTGSGNTIYF; cdr3_nt: TGTGCCAGCAGCTTGGGGCTGACAGGCTCTGGAAACACCATATATTTT
j_call: TRBJ1-5; clone_size: once; v_call: TRBV4-3; d_call: NA; cdr3_aa: CASSQDFGSNQPQHF; cdr3_nt: TGCGCCAGCAGCCAAGATTTCGGCAGCAATCAGCCCCAGCATTTT